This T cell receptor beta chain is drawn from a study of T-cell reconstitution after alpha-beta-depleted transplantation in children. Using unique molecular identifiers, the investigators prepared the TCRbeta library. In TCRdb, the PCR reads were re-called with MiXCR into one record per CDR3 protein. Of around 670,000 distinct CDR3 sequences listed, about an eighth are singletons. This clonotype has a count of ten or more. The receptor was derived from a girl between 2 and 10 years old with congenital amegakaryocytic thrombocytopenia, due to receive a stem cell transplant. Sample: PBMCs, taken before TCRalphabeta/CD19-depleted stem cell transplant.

The CDR3 reads CASSYSGLREQYF. In DNA, the CDR3 is TGTGCCAGCAGTTACTCAGGATTGAGGGAGCAGTACTTC. This sequence joins TRBV6-5 and TRBJ2-7; D uncertain. V lost 0 bases to trimming and J lost 7 bases, with 10 bases between them. CDR3 length equals 13 residues. Germline V gives CDR1 MNHEY, CDR2 SVGAGI.